This TCR beta chain was retrieved from a study of CXCR3-negative and CXCR3-positive naive CD8 T cells. Study as a whole: Cumulative TRB read yield was 130 million to 150 million, averaging about 1.5 +/- 0.3 million per library.

Per the germline V gene, CDR1 is SEHNR and CDR2 is FQNEAQ (reference sequence). The CDR3 is 13 residues long. 5' RACE that incorporated UMI labels was used to prepare the TRB cDNA libraries. For each CDR3 protein, TCRdb gives one entry from its re-call of the 5' RACE reads, without DNA. The listing contains 90,000 to 100,000 distinct CDR3 sequences. By phenotype, naive CD8+ T cells were CD45RO-CCR7+CD27+CD95-. Input material: naive CXCR3- CD8+ T cells from blood. Subset reported: CD45RO-CCR7+CD27+CD95- naive CD8+ T cells lacking CXCR3 (TNR3-). The gene calls are TRBV7-9 and TRBJ2-5. The receptor's source is a human donor in good health. Some clones in this sample may be carry-over from other donors' samples. The CDR3 sequence is CASSPALTETQYF.